The subject of this entry is one T cell receptor (beta chain). Its target is unknown. The CDR3 length is 15 residues. Trimming took off 1 base at V and 2 bases at J, with 12 bases between the two ends. From germline, CDR1 is SGHAT and CDR2 FQDESV (reference sequence). It was with a sample-barcoded 5' primer and a J-beta primer mix that a second PCR of about 6 to 12 cycles was run. Every cDNA molecule bore a tag from a template-switch adaptor containing 12 random nucleotides. TCRdb reanalysed the 5' RACE reads using MiXCR and keeps one entry per CDR3 protein. The sample holds approximately 1.5 million distinct CDR3 sequences, around 35% seen once. The record originates from a study of blood T cells in healthy people across ages. General observations from the study: Researchers said unsorted PBMCs prevented a conclusive naive versus antigen-experienced comparison.

The chain recombines TRBV11-1 with TRBJ2-7; D remains unclear. The sequencing input was blood. The receptor was derived from a woman aged 25 to 39 in good health. Here the CDR3 DNA reads TGTGCCAGCAGCTTAGACACCATCTCGACCTACGAGCAGTACTTC. Protein sequence: CASSLDTISTYEQYF.